The T cell receptor beta chain described here comes from a study of T cell changes during pregnancy in multiple sclerosis. This clone is a singleton in its sample. The V end was cut by 7 bases, the J end by 8 bases, with 17 bases between. CDR1 and CDR2 from the germline V gene are MDHEN and SYDVKM. This CDR3 has 14 residues. Here immunoSEQ multiplex PCR was the method, and the copy in TCRdb shows in-frame clones only, minus some. The sample contains 30,000 to 40,000 clones, 90% of which appear only once. The specimen comprised CD4+ T cells from peripheral blood mononuclear cells, sampled in the second trimester of pregnancy. This sequence originates from a female donor with multiple sclerosis, enrolled in a pregnancy study. This sequence joins TRBV28 and TRBJ2-2, with D perhaps TRBD1 (6 bases). The CDR3 sequence: CASTYGQPGGELFF. The CDR3 DNA reads as TGTGCCAGCACCTACGGACAGCCAGGGGGGGAGCTGTTTTTT.